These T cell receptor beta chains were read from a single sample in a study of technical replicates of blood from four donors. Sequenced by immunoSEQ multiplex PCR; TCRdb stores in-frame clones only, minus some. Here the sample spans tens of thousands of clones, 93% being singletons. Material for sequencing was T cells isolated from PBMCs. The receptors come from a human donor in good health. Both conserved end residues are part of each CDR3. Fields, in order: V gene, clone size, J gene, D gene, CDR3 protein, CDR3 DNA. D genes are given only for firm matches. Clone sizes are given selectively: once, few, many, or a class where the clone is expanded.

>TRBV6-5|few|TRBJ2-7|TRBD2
CASSTSGMGEQYF
TGTGCCAGCAGCACTAGCGGGATGGGTGAGCAGTACTTC
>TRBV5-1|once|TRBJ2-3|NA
CASSLAPGVAPYTQYF
TGCGCCAGCAGCTTGGCACCGGGAGTTGCCCCTTATACGCAGTATTTT
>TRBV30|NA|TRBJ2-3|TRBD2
CAWTTSGGDTQYF
TGTGCCTGGACCACTAGCGGGGGGGATACGCAGTATTTT
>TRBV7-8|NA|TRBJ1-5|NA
CASSGGPRGKTWPQHF
TGTGCCAGCAGCGGTGGGCCCCGAGGGAAAACTTGGCCCCAGCATTTT
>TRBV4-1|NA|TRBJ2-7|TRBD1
CASSQVFGARTGHPYEQYF
TGCGCCAGCAGCCAAGTTTTTGGGGCTCGGACAGGACATCCCTACGAGCAGTACTTC
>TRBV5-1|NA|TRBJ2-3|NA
CASSLERSTDTQYF
TGCGCCAGCAGCTTGGAGAGAAGCACAGATACGCAGTATTTT
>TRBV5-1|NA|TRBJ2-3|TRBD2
CASSLASAGGTDTQYF
TGCGCCAGCAGCTTGGCCTCGGCGGGAGGGACAGATACGCAGTATTTT
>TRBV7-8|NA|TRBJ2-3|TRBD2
CASSSSGGGTDTQYF
TGTGCCAGCAGCTCTAGCGGGGGAGGCACAGATACGCAGTATTTT
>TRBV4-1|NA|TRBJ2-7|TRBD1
CASSPQDRGYEQYF
TGCGCCAGCAGCCCCCAGGACAGGGGATACGAGCAGTACTTC
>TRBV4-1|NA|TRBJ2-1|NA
CASSPPGGPFGNEQFF
TGCGCCAGCAGCCCCCCTGGGGGCCCGTTTGGTAATGAGCAGTTCTTC
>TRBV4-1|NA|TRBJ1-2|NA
CASSQDQGNYGYTF
TGCGCCAGCAGCCAAGACCAGGGGAACTATGGCTACACCTTC
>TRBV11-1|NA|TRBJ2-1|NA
CASSLWWGEQFF
TGTGCCAGCAGCTTATGGTGGGGCGAGCAGTTCTTC
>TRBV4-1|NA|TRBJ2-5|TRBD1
CASSRTGSETQYF
TGCGCCAGCAGCCGGACAGGGTCTGAGACCCAGTACTTC
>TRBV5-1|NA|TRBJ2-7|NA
CASGPSGGLYEQYF
TGCGCCAGCGGTCCGAGCGGAGGGCTCTACGAGCAGTACTTC
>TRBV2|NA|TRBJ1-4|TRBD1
CASSEAWDRGKANEKLFF
TGTGCCAGCAGTGAAGCTTGGGACAGGGGGAAAGCTAATGAAAAACTGTTTTTT